Listed below are T cell receptor beta chains from one sample, sequenced in a study of cytomegalovirus exposure and HLA in healthy donors. The data were produced by immunoSEQ multiplex PCR, yet TCRdb's version contains in-frame clones alone and is incomplete. Of 90,000 to 150,000 clones in the sample, around 77% were seen once. Sequenced input: PBMCs. These receptors originate from a man between 45 and 60 years old in good health and CMV-seropositive. CDR3s include the opening cysteine and the closing phenylalanine or tryptophan. The order of the fields is J gene, V gene, clone size, D gene, CDR3 protein, CDR3 DNA. A D gene is named only where the DNA matches it firmly. Clone size is given for some rows only: seen once, a few or many times, or a class if the clone is expanded.

>TRBJ1-5|TRBV11-2|.|.
CASSLSGQPQHF
TGTGCCAGCAGCTTATCCGGTCAGCCCCAGCATTTT
>TRBJ2-7|TRBV5-4|once|TRBD1
CASSLDRGKNEQYF
TGTGCCAGCAGCTTGGACAGGGGTAAGAACGAGCAGTACTTC
>TRBJ2-5|TRBV5-1|once|TRBD2
CASSYTTSGGPQETQYF
TGCGCCAGCAGCTACACGACTAGCGGGGGACCGCAAGAGACCCAGTACTTC
>TRBJ2-7|TRBV18|.|TRBD1
CASSPGTGVTSYEQYF
TGTGCCAGCTCACCAGGGACAGGGGTTACCTCCTACGAGCAGTACTTC
>TRBJ1-6|TRBV5-6|.|TRBD1
CASSYRDRDHSPLHF
TGTGCCAGCAGCTACCGGGACAGGGATCATTCACCCCTCCACTTT
>TRBJ2-5|TRBV15|.|TRBD2
CATSRDQGLAGGETQYF
TGTGCCACCAGCAGAGATCAAGGACTAGCGGGAGGAGAGACCCAGTACTTC
>TRBJ2-2|TRBV20-1|once|.
CSASEHRELFF
TGCAGTGCTAGTGAGCACCGGGAGCTGTTTTTT
>TRBJ2-7|TRBV5-4|once|TRBD2
CASSPGLAGVGEQYF
TGTGCCAGCAGCCCGGGACTAGCGGGAGTAGGGGAGCAGTACTTC
>TRBJ1-6|TRBV11-2|.|TRBD1
CASSLGDRDNSPLHF
TGTGCCAGCAGCTTGGGCGACAGGGATAATTCACCCCTCCACTTT
>TRBJ2-1|TRBV7-3|.|.
CASSGGDRLEQFF
TGTGCCAGCAGCGGGGGGGACAGGTTGGAGCAGTTCTTC